Below are 3 T cell receptor beta chains sequenced from a single sample in a study of human CD8 memory T cell subsets. TCR beta was sequenced from UMI-tagged 5' RACE libraries. TCRdb derives one entry per CDR3 protein from the 5' RACE reads, leaving out DNA. The sample holds about 10,000 distinct CDR3 sequences. Sequencing was carried out using CD8+ stem-like memory T cells (TSCM and TCM) sorted from PBMCs. Subset specified: stem-like memory CD8 T cells (TSTEM), CCR7+ PD-1- TIGIT-. Receptors were obtained from a human donor in good health.

V is TRBV5-5 and J is TRBJ2-7. This CDR3 spans 12 amino acids. Germline values: CDR1 SGHKS, CDR2 YYEKEE (reference sequence). CDR3 amino acids: CASSDLYTEQYF.

The V and J genes are TRBV20-1 and TRBJ1-1; TCRdb selects TRBD1, and the lack of DNA leaves this call unchecked. CDR1 is DFQATT and CDR2 is SNEGSKA in the germline V gene (reference sequence). This CDR3 comprises 14 residues. The CDR3 protein is CSARETGLMDEAFF.

The chain combines TRBV24-1 with TRBJ1-5. The germline CDR1 and CDR2 sequences are KGHDR and SFDVKD. This CDR3 spans 14 amino acids. The CDR3 reads CATSDFLSNQPQHF.